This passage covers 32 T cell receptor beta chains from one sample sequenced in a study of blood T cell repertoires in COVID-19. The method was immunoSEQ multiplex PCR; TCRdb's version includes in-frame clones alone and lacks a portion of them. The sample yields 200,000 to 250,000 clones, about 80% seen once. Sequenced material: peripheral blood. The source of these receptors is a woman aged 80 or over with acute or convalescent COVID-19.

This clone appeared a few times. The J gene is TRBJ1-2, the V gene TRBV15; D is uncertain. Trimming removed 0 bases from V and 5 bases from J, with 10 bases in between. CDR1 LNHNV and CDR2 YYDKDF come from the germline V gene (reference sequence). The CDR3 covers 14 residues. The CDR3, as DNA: TGTGCCACCAGCAGAGAGGGAGCGGGGTATGGCTACACCTTC. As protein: CATSREGAGYGYTF.

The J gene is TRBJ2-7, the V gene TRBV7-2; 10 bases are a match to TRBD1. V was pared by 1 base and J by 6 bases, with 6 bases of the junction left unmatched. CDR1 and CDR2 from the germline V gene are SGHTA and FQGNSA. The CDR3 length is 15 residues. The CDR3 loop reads CASSLGAGQGSEQYF. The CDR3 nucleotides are TGTGCCAGCAGCTTAGGCGCGGGACAGGGGTCCGAGCAGTACTTC.

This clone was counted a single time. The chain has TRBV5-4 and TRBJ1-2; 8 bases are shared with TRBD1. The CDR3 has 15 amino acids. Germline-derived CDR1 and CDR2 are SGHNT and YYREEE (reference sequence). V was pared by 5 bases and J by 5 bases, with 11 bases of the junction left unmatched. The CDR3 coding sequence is TGTGCCAGCAGGCCAGGCGGACAGGGTACATATGGCTACACCTTC. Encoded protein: CASRPGGQGTYGYTF.

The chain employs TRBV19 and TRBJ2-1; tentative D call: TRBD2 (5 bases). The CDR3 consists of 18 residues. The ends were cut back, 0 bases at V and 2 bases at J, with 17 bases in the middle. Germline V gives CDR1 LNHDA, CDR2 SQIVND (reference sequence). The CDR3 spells CASSIDRGIGSPYNEQFF. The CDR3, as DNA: TGTGCCAGTAGTATAGACAGAGGGATTGGCAGCCCCTACAATGAGCAGTTCTTC.

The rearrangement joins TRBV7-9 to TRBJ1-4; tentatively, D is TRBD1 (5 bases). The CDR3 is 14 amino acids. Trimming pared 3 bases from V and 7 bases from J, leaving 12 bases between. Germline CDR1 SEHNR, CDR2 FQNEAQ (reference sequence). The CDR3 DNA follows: TGTGCCAGCAGCTTTGGGCAGGGTGGTGAAAAACTGTTTTTT. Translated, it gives CASSFGQGGEKLFF.

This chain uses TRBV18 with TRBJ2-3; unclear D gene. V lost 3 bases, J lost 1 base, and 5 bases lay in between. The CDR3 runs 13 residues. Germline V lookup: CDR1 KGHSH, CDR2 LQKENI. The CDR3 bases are TGTGCCAGCTCACCCCGGGGCACAGATACGCAGTATTTT. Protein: CASSPRGTDTQYF. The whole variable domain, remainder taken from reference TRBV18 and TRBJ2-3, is NAGVMQNPRHLVRRRGQEARLRCSPMKGHSHVYWYRQLPEEGLKFMVYLQKENIIDESGMPKERFSAEFPKEGPSILRIQQVVRGDSAAYFCASSPRGTDTQYFGPGTRLTVL.

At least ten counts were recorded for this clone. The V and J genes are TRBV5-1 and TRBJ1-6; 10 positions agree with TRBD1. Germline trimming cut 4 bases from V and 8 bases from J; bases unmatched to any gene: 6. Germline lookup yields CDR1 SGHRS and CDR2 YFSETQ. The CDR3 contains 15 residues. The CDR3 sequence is CASSTTGGNDSPLHF. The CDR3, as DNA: TGCGCCAGCAGCACGACAGGGGGCAACGATTCACCCCTCCACTTT.

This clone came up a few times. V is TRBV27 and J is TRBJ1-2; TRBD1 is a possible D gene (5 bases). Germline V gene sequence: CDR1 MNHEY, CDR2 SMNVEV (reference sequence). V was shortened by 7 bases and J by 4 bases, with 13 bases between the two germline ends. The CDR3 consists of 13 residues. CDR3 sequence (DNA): TGTGCCAGCAAGTTCAGGGCCGCCTATGGCTACACCTTC. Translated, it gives CASKFRAAYGYTF.

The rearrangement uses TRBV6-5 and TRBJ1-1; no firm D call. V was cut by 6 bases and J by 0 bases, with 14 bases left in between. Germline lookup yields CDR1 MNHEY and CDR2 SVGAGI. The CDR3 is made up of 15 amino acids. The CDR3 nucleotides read TGTGCCAGCAGACGGACTCGCCAAATGAACACTGAAGCTTTCTTT. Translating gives CASRRTRQMNTEAFF.

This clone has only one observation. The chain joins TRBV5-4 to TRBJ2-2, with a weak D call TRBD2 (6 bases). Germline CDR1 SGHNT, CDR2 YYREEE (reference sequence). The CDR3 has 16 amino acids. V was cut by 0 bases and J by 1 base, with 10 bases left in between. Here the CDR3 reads CASSLAGAQNTGELFF. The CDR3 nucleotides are TGTGCCAGCAGCTTGGCGGGAGCACAGAACACCGGGGAGCTGTTTTTT.

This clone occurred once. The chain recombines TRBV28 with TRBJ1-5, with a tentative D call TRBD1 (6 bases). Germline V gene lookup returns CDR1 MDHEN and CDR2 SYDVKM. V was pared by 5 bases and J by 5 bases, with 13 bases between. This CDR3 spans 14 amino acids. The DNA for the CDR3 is TGTGCCAGCAGTCCGTCTCAGGGGTATCAGCCCCAGCATTTT. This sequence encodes CASSPSQGYQPQHF.

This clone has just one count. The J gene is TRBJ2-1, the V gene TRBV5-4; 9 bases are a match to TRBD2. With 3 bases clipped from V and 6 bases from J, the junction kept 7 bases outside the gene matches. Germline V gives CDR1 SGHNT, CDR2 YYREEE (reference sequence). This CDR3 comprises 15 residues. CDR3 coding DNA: TGTGCCAGCAGCTACCCCGGGACTAGCTTCAATGAGCAGTTCTTC. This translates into CASSYPGTSFNEQFF.

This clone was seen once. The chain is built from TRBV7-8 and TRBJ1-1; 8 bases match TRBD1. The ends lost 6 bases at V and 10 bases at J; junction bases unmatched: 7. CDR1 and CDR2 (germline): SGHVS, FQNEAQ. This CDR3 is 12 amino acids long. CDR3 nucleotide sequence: TGTGCCAGCAGAAATCAGGGGGCTAGAGCTTTCTTT. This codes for CASRNQGARAFF.

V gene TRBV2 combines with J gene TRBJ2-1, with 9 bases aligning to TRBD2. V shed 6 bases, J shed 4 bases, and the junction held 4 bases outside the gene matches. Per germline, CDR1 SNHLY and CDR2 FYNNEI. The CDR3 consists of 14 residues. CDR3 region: CASRRLAEYNEQFF. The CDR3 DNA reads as TGTGCCAGCAGGAGACTAGCGGAGTACAATGAGCAGTTCTTC. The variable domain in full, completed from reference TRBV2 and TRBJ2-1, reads EPEVTQTPSHQVTQMGQEVILRCVPISNHLYFYWYRQILGQKVEFLVSFYNNEISEKSEIFDDQFSVERPDGSNFTLKIRSTKLEDSAMYFCASRRLAEYNEQFFGPGTRLTVL.

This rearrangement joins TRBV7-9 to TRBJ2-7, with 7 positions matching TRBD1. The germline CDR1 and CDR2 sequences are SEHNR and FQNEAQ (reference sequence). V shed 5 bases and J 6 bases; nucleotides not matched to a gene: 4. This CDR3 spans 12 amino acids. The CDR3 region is CASSRQGGEQYF. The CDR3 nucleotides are TGTGCCAGCAGCCGACAGGGTGGCGAGCAGTACTTC.

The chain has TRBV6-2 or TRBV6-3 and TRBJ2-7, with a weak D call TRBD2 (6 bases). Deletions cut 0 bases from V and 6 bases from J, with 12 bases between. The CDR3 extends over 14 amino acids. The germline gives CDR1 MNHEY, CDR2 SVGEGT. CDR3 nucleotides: TGTGCCAGCAGTTACTCGTACGGGAGCTCCGAGCAGTACTTC. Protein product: CASSYSYGSSEQYF.

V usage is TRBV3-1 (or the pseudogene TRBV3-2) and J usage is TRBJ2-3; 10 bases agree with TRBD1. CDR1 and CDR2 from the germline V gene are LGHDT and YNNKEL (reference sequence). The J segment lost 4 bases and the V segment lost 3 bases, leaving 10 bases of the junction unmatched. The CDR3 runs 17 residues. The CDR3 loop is CASSQPRQGAGADTQYF. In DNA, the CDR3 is TGTGCCAGCAGCCAGCCCAGACAGGGGGCCGGCGCAGATACGCAGTATTTT.

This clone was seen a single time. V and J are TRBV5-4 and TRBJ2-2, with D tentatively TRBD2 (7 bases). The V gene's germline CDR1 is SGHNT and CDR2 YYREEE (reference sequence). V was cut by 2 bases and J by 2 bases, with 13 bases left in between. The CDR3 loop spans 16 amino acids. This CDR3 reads CASSLNRGANTGELFF. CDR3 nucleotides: TGTGCCAGCAGCTTAAACCGGGGGGCAAACACCGGGGAGCTGTTTTTT.

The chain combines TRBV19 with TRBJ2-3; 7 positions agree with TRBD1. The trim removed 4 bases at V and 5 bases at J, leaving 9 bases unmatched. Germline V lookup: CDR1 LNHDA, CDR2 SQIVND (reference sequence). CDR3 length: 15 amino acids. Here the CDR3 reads CASSTTNRGRDTQYF. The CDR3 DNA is TGTGCCAGTAGTACAACAAACAGGGGCAGAGATACGCAGTATTTT.

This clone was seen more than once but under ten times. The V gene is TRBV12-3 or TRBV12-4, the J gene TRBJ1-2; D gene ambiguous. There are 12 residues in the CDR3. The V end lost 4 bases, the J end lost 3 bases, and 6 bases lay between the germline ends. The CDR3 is CASSSSDYGYTF. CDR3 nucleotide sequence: TGTGCCAGCAGTTCCTCAGACTATGGCTACACCTTC.

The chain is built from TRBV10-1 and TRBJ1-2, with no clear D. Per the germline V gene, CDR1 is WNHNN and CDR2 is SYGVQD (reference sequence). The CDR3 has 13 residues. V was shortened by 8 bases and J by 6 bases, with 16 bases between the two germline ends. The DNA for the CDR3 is TGCGCCAGCTTTTCGGGGATGGGCGATGGCTACACCTTC. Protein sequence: CASFSGMGDGYTF.

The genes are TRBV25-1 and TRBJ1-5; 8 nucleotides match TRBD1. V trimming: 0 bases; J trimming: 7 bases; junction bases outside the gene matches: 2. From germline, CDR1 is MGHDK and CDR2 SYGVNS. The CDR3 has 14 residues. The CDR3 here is CASSEYDRGQPQHF. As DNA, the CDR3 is TGTGCCAGCAGTGAATATGACAGGGGCCAGCCCCAGCATTTT. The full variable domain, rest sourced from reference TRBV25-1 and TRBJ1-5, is EADIYQTPRYLVIGTGKKITLECSQTMGHDKMYWYQQDPGMELHLIHYSYGVNSTEKGDLSSESTVSRIRTEHFPLTLESARPSHTSQYLCASSEYDRGQPQHFGDGTRLSIL.

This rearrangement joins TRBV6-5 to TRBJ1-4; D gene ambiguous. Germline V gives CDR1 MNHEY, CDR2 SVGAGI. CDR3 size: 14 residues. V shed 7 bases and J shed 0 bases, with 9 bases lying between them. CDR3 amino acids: CASTEIATNEKLFF. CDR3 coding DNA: TGTGCCAGCACCGAGATCGCAACTAATGAAAAACTGTTTTTT.

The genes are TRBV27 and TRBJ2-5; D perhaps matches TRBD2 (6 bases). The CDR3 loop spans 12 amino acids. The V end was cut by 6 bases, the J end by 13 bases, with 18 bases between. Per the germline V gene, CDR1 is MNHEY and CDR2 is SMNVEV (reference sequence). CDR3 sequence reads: CASRPPVGRGYF. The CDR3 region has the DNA TGTGCCAGCAGACCCCCGGTGGGGCGGGGGTACTTC.

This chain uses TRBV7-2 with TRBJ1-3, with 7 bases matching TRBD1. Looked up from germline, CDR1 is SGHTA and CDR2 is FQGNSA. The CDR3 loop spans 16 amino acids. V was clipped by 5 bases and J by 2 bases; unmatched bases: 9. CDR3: CASSAHRGGTGNTIYF. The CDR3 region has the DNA TGTGCCAGCAGCGCACACAGGGGAGGCACTGGAAACACCATATATTTT.

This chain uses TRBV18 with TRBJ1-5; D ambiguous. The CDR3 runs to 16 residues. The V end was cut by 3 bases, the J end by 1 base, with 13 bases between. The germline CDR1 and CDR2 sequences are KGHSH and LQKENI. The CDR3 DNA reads TGTGCCAGCTCACCCCTAGGAGTTGGGAGCAATCAGCCCCAGCATTTT. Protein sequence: CASSPLGVGSNQPQHF. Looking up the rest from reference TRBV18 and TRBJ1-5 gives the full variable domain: NAGVMQNPRHLVRRRGQEARLRCSPMKGHSHVYWYRQLPEEGLKFMVYLQKENIIDESGMPKERFSAEFPKEGPSILRIQQVVRGDSAAYFCASSPLGVGSNQPQHFGDGTRLSIL.

CDR3 amino acids: CASSFLRGEQYF. The CDR3 nucleotides are TGTGCCAGCAGCTTTTTAAGGGGCGAGCAGTACTTC. The chain links TRBV7-2 to TRBJ2-7; tentative D call: TRBD1 (5 bases). The CDR3 covers 12 residues. Germline values: CDR1 SGHTA, CDR2 FQGNSA. The germline V and J ends were trimmed by 3 bases and 6 bases, with 9 bases remaining between them.

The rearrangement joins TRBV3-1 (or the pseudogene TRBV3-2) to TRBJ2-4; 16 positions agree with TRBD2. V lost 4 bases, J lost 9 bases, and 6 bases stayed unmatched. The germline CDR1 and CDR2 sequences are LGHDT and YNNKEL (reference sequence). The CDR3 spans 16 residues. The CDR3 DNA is TGTGCCAGCAGCCTCGGGACTAGCGGGGGGGGCAGCATTCAGTACTTC. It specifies CASSLGTSGGGSIQYF.

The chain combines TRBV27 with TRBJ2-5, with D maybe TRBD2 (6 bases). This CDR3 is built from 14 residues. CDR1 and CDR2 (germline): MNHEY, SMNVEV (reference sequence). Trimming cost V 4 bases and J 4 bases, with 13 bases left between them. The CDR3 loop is CASSYGRRSETQYF. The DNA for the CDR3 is TGTGCCAGCAGTTACGGGAGACGGTCAGAGACCCAGTACTTC.

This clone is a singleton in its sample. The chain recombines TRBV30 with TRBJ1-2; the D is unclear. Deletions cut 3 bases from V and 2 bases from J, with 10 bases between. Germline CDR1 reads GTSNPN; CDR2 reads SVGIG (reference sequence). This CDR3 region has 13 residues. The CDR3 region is CAWRLYSNYGYTF. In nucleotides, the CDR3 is TGTGCCTGGAGATTATACAGCAACTATGGCTACACCTTC.

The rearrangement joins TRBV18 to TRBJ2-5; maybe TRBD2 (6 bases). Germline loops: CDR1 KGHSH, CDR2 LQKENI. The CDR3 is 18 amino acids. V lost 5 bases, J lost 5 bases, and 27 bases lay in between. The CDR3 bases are TGTGCCAGCTCATCTTCGTCCCCCGGGATCAAGGGGAGGGAGACCCAGTACTTC. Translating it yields CASSSSSPGIKGRETQYF.

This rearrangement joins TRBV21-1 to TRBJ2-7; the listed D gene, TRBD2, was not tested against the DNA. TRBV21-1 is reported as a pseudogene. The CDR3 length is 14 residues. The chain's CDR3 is CASSKVLVPYEQYF. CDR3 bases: TGTGCCAGCAGCAAAGTCCTAGTCCCCTACGAGCAGTACTTC.